Listed below are T cell receptor beta chains from one sample, sequenced in a study of beta chain features in type 1 diabetes. Here immunoSEQ multiplex PCR was the method, and the copy in TCRdb shows in-frame clones only, minus some. The sample lists around 500,000 clones; 11% were seen once. The sample taken for sequencing was naive CD4+ T cells from blood. These receptors came from a woman aged 18-29 years in good health. Each CDR3 is given without its conserved first and last residue.

J gene: TRBJ1-5
V gene: TRBV2
CDR3 protein: ASSQTGAVQPQH

J gene: TRBJ2-1
V gene: TRBV7-7
CDR3 protein: ASGQGQGINEQF

J gene: TRBJ2-5
V gene: TRBV9
CDR3 protein: ASSVERGGETQY

J gene: TRBJ2-1
V gene: TRBV30
CDR3 protein: AWSVLSEQF

J gene: TRBJ2-1
V gene: TRBV7-2
CDR3 protein: ASSPRAGILKNEQF

J gene: TRBJ1-1
V gene: TRBV29-1
CDR3 protein: SVGQGGRAF

J gene: TRBJ2-1
V gene: TRBV5-4
CDR3 protein: ASSLVKGIDEQF

J gene: TRBJ2-5
V gene: TRBV5-1
CDR3 protein: ASSLGLAGGSETQY

J gene: TRBJ1-2
V gene: TRBV14
CDR3 protein: ASSRSRTGLGGYT

J gene: TRBJ2-1
V gene: TRBV7-2
CDR3 protein: ASSFSLVSGHEQF